This passage covers 24 T cell receptor beta chains from one sample sequenced in a study of blood T cells in healthy people across ages (dated by TCRdb to about 2015). The protocol used for the library was 5' RACE. The sequencer listed for this sample is Illumina HiSeq 2500. A second PCR of about 6 to 11 cycles was run with a J-beta primer mix and a sample-barcoded 5' primer. TCRdb passed the public sequencing reads through fastp at Q25 and MiXCR, retaining productive beta sequences. Rows are combined by CDR3 protein, so each entry shows the most common genes and DNA. For this sample the table gives about 1.4 million distinct CDR3 sequences, of which 45% to 70% were detected only once. The leading ten clones occupy about 6.3% of the sample. The sequencing sample was made of blood. The receptors originated from a man between 18 and 29 years old in good health.

This clonotype occurred a few times. The chain couples TRBV6-6 to TRBJ1-1; possible D gene TRBD1, 5 bases. Trimming left V 7 bases short and J 0 bases short, with 12 bases between. This CDR3 contains 14 residues. From germline, CDR1 is MNHNY and CDR2 SVGAGI (reference sequence). The CDR3 reads CASNREGLNTEAFF. CDR3 coding DNA: TGTGCCAGCAATCGGGAGGGGTTGAACACTGAAGCTTTCTTT.

The chain carries TRBV10-1 and TRBJ2-5; D possibly uses TRBD1 or TRBD2 (5 bases each). Germline V gene sequence: CDR1 WNHNN, CDR2 SYGVQD (reference sequence). The CDR3 consists of 13 residues. The germline V and J ends were trimmed by 2 bases and 8 bases, with 12 bases remaining between them. Here the CDR3 reads CASSETGLGTQYF. CDR3 DNA sequence: TGCGCCAGCAGTGAGACGGGGCTGGGAACCCAGTACTTC.

This clonotype has just one count. The chain employs TRBV4-1 and TRBJ2-1; D not resolved. The ends were cut back, 2 bases at V and 7 bases at J, with 6 bases in the middle. The CDR3 runs to 12 residues. The germline gives CDR1 MGHRA, CDR2 YSYEKL. In DNA, the CDR3 is TGCGCCAGCAGCCAAACCATGAATGAGCAGTTCTTC. Translating it yields CASSQTMNEQFF.

This clonotype is a singleton in its sample. The chain carries TRBV6-2 or TRBV6-3 and TRBJ2-1; TRBD2 is a possible D gene (6 bases). Per germline, CDR1 MNHEY and CDR2 SVGEGT. Trimming shortened V by 5 bases and J by 7 bases, and 18 bases separated the two germline ends. The CDR3 has 15 residues. This chain's CDR3 is CASSPSEGRGNEQFF. DNA of the CDR3: TGTGCCAGCAGTCCCTCGGAGGGGCGAGGGAATGAGCAGTTCTTC.

This clonotype appeared many times. This rearrangement joins TRBV20-1 to TRBJ1-2; no reliable D call. Germline V gene lookup returns CDR1 DFQATT and CDR2 SNEGSKA (reference sequence). The V end was cut by 0 bases, the J end by 4 bases, with 12 bases between. CDR3 size: 14 residues. CDR3 nucleotide sequence: TGCAGTGCTAGAGACCCACCGTTACCCTATGGCTACACCTTC. Its translation is CSARDPPLPYGYTF.

In this sample, this clonotype turned up a few times. The rearrangement joins TRBV10-3 to TRBJ1-2, with 7 bases identical to TRBD1. The CDR3 consists of 15 residues. The ends lost 2 bases at V and 1 base at J; junction bases unmatched: 4. Looked up from germline, CDR1 is ENHRY and CDR2 is SYGVKD. CDR3 DNA: TGTGCCATCAGTGAGACGGGACAGAATAACTATGGCTACACCTTC. It specifies CAISETGQNNYGYTF.

The J gene is TRBJ1-4, the V gene TRBV11-2, with D hard to call. Germline CDR1 and CDR2: SGHAT and FQNNGV. This CDR3 region has 13 residues. V lost 5 bases and J lost 7, with 11 bases in between. The CDR3 coding sequence is TGTGCCAGCAGCACAGTATCCGGTGAAAAACTGTTTTTT. This codes for CASSTVSGEKLFF. The variable domain in full, with the rest retrieved from reference TRBV11-2 and TRBJ1-4, is EAGVAQSPRYKIIEKRQSVAFWCNPISGHATLYWYQQILGQGPKLLIQFQNNGVVDDSQLPKDRFSAERLKGVDSTLKIQPAKLEDSAVYLCASSTVSGEKLFFGSGTQLSVL.

The V gene is TRBV20-1, the J gene TRBJ1-2; 7 positions match TRBD1. Germline assignment: CDR1 DFQATT and CDR2 SNEGSKA (reference sequence). This CDR3 is 14 amino acids long. V lost 2 bases and J lost 4; bases outside the gene matches: 7. The CDR3 coding sequence is TGCAGTGCTAGACCGGGACAGTTAGTCTATGGCTACACCTTC. As protein: CSARPGQLVYGYTF.

The chain is built from TRBV3-1 and TRBJ2-7; perhaps TRBD1 as D (6 bases). The ends were cut back, 4 bases at V and 5 bases at J, with 9 bases in the middle. The CDR3 consists of 12 residues. In germline, CDR1 is LGHDT, CDR2 YNNKEL (reference sequence). The CDR3 spells CASSRTDNEQYF. CDR3 coding DNA: TGTGCCAGCAGCCGGACAGATAACGAGCAGTACTTC.

With regard to this clonotype: This could be a read error, since a much larger clone is one nucleotide away. The chain combines TRBV11-2 with TRBJ2-5; D is perhaps TRBD1 (5 bases). The CDR3 spans 15 residues. Germline V gene sequence: CDR1 SGHAT, CDR2 FQNNGV. Trimming left V 5 bases short and J 4 bases short, with 17 bases between. The CDR3 protein is CASSHGPGYLETQYF. The CDR3 DNA sequence: TGTGCCAGCAGCCACGGGCCAGGGTACCTAGAGACCCAGTACTTC.

Only one count was recorded for this clonotype. The chain joins TRBV29-1 to TRBJ2-1; D could derive from TRBD1 or TRBD2 (6 bases each). The DNA end is more similar to TRBJ2-7, so the J call may be wrong. Germline CDR1 and CDR2: SQVTM and ANQGSEA. The CDR3 sequence is 15 residues long. The CDR3 nucleotides read TGCAGCGCCGCGGGGACAAAAAGGTCCTACAATGAGCAGTACTTC. Its translation is CSAAGTKRSYNEQYF.

This clonotype was found a few times. Here the CDR3 reads CASRDRALFNYGYTF. The CDR3 nucleotides are TGTGCCAGCAGGGACAGGGCCCTCTTCAACTATGGCTACACCTTC. This rearrangement joins TRBV12-1 to TRBJ1-2. TRBV12-1 represents a pseudogene. CDR3 size: 15 residues.

CDR3 amino acids: CASSWPGRGFEQFF. In DNA form, the CDR3 reads TGTGCCAGCAGTTGGCCAGGCCGGGGATTTGAGCAGTTCTTC. The chain links TRBV5-6 to TRBJ2-1; tentatively, D is TRBD2 (5 bases). Germline V gene sequence: CDR1 SGHDT, CDR2 YYEEEE. The CDR3 contains 14 residues. V dropped 5 bases and J dropped 9 bases, with 18 bases sitting between them.

V is TRBV29-1 and J is TRBJ2-4, with D possibly matching TRBD1 (6 bases). Germline V gene data show CDR1 as SQVTM and CDR2 as ANQGSEA. With 6 bases removed from V and 13 bases from J, the gap between germline ends came to 19 bases. The CDR3 contains 12 residues. This chain's CDR3 is CSVSGQYNEQYF. The CDR3 bases are TGCAGCGTCTCCGGACAGTACAATGAGCAGTACTTC.

The chain uses TRBV29-1 and TRBJ2-1; possibly TRBD1 for D (6 bases). V was pared by 2 bases and J by 9 bases, with 17 bases between. Germline V gene lookup returns CDR1 SQVTM and CDR2 ANQGSEA. This CDR3 contains 14 residues. The CDR3 coding sequence is TGCAGCGTTGAACCAGGGGAGAAAATTGGTGAGCAGTTCTTC. Translation: CSVEPGEKIGEQFF.

J is TRBJ1-2 and V is TRBV27; weak D call: TRBD1 (6 bases). CDR3 length equals 12 residues. Germline lookup yields CDR1 MNHEY and CDR2 SMNVEV (reference sequence). Trimming removed 6 bases from V and 8 bases from J, with 13 bases in between. The CDR3 loop reads CASRLLQGGYTF. The DNA of the CDR3 is TGTGCCAGCAGACTCCTACAGGGAGGCTACACCTTC.

The V gene is TRBV25-1, the J gene TRBJ2-4; D ambiguous. Looked up from germline, CDR1 is MGHDK and CDR2 is SYGVNS. Trimming took off 3 bases at V and 13 bases at J, with 10 bases between the two ends. The CDR3 sequence is 11 residues long. The CDR3 DNA sequence: TGTGCCAGCAGTGAGGGGTGGGTGCAGTACTTC. It is translated as CASSEGWVQYF.

This chain links TRBV20-1 with TRBJ2-3; D may be TRBD1 (6 bases). CDR3 length: 16 residues. Per germline, CDR1 DFQATT and CDR2 SNEGSKA (reference sequence). V dropped 6 bases and J dropped 6 bases, with 25 bases sitting between them. The CDR3 region has the DNA TGCAGTGCCATCCCCAGGACAGCCGTCCCAGTCGATACGCAGTATTTT. The encoded protein is CSAIPRTAVPVDTQYF.

The table lists this clonotype with a few counts. The chain recombines TRBV7-2 with TRBJ2-5; 7 bases match TRBD1. The CDR3 sequence is 14 residues long. CDR1 SGHTA and CDR2 FQGNSA come from the germline V gene. With 7 bases clipped from V and 2 bases from J, the junction kept 7 bases outside the gene matches. CDR3: CASKRGLSQETQYF. CDR3 DNA sequence: TGTGCCAGCAAGAGGGGGCTATCTCAAGAGACCCAGTACTTC.

With regard to this clonotype: A read error is possible here, since a much larger clone lies one base away. The V call is TRBV10-3, the J call TRBJ2-3, with D uncertain. There are 16 residues in the CDR3. V was shortened by 5 bases and J by 3 bases, with 18 bases between the two germline ends. Germline V gene lookup returns CDR1 ENHRY and CDR2 SYGVKD. CDR3 amino acids: CAISPRPEEGTDTQYF. For the CDR3, the DNA is TGTGCCATCAGTCCCCGCCCTGAGGAAGGAACAGATACGCAGTATTTT.

For the CDR3, the DNA is TGTGCCAGCAGTAAGCCAGGGGAGAACTATGGCTACACCTTC. Its protein is CASSKPGENYGYTF. The chain combines TRBV2 with TRBJ1-2; D is perhaps TRBD1 (6 bases). In germline, CDR1 is SNHLY, CDR2 FYNNEI. Trimming cost V 5 bases and J 2 bases, with 12 bases left between them. The CDR3 consists of 14 residues.

The V and J genes are TRBV12-3 or TRBV12-4 and TRBJ2-6; 11 bases fit TRBD1. The CDR3 covers 18 residues. V trimming: 4 bases; J trimming: 2 bases; junction bases outside the gene matches: 7. The CDR3 sequence is CASSSPGQGEAGANVLTF. CDR3 coding DNA: TGTGCCAGCAGTTCACCGGGACAGGGGGAGGCTGGGGCCAACGTCCTGACTTTC.

The CDR3 sequence: CASSPGVISNYGYTF. The CDR3 nucleotides are TGTGCCAGCAGTCCGGGCGTAATTTCTAACTATGGCTACACCTTC. J is TRBJ1-2 and V is TRBV7-2, with D unresolved. V was pared by 6 bases and J by 0 bases, with 14 bases between. The germline CDR1 and CDR2 sequences are SGHTA and FQGNSA. The CDR3 contains 15 residues.

The V and J genes are TRBV9 and TRBJ2-5; TRBD2 agrees at 14 bases. The DNA end is more similar to TRBJ2-7, so the J call may be wrong. CDR3 size: 14 residues. Germline assignment: CDR1 SGDLS and CDR2 YYNGEE. The CDR3 loop is CASSEGLAGVEQYF. The CDR3 DNA sequence: TGTGCCAGCAGCGAGGGACTAGCGGGAGTCGAGCAGTACTTC.